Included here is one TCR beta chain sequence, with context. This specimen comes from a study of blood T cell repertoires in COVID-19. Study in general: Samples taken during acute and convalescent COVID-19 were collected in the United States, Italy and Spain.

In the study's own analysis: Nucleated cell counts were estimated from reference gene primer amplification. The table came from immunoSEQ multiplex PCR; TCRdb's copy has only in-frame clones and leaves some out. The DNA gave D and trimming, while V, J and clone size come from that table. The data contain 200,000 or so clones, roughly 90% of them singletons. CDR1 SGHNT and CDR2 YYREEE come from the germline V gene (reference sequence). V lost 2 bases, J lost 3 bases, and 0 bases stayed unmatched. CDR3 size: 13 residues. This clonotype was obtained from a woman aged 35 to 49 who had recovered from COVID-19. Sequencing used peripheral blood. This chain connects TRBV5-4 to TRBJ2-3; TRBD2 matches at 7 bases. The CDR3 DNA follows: TGTGCCAGCAGCTTCGGGGGGACAGATACGCAGTATTTT. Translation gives CASSFGGTDTQYF.